This T cell receptor beta chain was documented in a study of early T cells in non-severe SARS-CoV-2 infection. Study summary: It was bulk RNA from unsorted whole blood that was sequenced, and the chains were unpaired. Whole-study results and caveats: Matching results from VDJdb favored anti-spike CD8 responses, leaving private and CD4 specificities undetected.

This CDR3 comprises 15 residues. Germline V lookup: CDR1 SEHNR, CDR2 FQNEAQ (reference sequence). The TCR library protocol was used to attach unique molecular identifiers. These identifiers were attached to individual cDNA molecules. MiXCR, run by TCRdb on the 5' RACE reads, gives a single entry per CDR3 protein. The data show about 36,000 distinct CDR3 sequences, roughly 3.9% seen once. As to this clonotype: The antigen remains unidentified. Germline is not matched at one junction end, which may reflect a read error.

Material for sequencing was whole blood. V and J are TRBV7-9 and TRBJ2-2; D possibly uses TRBD1 or TRBD2 (5 bases each). This receptor was identified in an adult who was a healthcare worker with PCR-confirmed SARS-CoV-2 infection or an uninfected control (not recorded which). CDR3 DNA: TGTGCCAGCAGAGCCGGGACCCTTCTCACCGGGGAGCTTTTTTTT. Residues: CASRAGTLLTGELFF.